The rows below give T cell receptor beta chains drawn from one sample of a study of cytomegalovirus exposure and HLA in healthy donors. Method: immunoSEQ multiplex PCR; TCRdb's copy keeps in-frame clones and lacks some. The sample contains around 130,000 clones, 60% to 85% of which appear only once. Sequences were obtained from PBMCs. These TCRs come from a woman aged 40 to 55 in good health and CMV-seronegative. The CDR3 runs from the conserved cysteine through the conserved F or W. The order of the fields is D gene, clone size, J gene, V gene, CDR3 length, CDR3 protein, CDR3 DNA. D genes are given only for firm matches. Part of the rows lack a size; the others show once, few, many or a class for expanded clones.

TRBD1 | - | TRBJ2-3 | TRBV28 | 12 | CASIPGTGGLYF | TGTGCCAGCATTCCTGGGACAGGGGGTTTGTATTTT
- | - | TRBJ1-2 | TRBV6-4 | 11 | CASSGTEVYTF | TGTGCCAGCAGTGGCACGGAGGTGTACACCTTC
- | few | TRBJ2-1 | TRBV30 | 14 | CAWSPRTWGNEQFF | TGTGCCTGGAGTCCGCGGACTTGGGGCAATGAGCAGTTCTTC
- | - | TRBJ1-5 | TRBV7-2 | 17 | CASSPHLAGDTGQPQHF | TGTGCCAGCAGCCCCCACTTGGCTGGGGACACAGGACAGCCCCAGCATTTT
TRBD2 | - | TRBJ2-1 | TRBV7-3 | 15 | CASSMAGLEDNEQFF | TGTGCCAGCAGCATGGCGGGACTAGAGGACAATGAGCAGTTCTTC
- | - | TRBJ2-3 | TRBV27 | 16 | CASSLRPRVGADTQYF | TGTGCCAGCAGTTTAAGACCCAGGGTTGGCGCAGATACGCAGTATTTT
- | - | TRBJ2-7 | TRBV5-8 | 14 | CASSLFGGSYEQYF | TGTGCCAGCAGCTTGTTCGGGGGATCTTACGAGCAGTACTTC
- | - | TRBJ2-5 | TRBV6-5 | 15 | CASSYTRGRGETQYF | TGTGCCAGCAGTTACACCCGGGGCCGGGGGGAGACCCAGTACTTC
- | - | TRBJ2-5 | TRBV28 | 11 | CASSSRETQYF | TGTGCCAGCAGCTCTAGGGAGACCCAGTACTTC
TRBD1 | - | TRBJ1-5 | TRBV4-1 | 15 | CASSQDGQGWQPQHF | TGCGCCAGCAGCCAAGATGGACAGGGATGGCAGCCCCAGCATTTT
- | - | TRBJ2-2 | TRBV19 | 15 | CASSRSGTYTGELFF | TGTGCCAGTAGTCGATCCGGGACATACACCGGGGAGCTGTTTTTT
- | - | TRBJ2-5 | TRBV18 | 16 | CASSPGLSGGKETQYF | TGTGCCAGCTCTCCGGGGCTTAGCGGCGGAAAAGAGACCCAGTACTTC
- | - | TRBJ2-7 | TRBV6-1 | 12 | CASRWAEYEQYF | TGTGCCAGCAGGTGGGCAGAGTACGAGCAGTACTTC
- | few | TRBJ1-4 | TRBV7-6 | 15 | CASSPGQTTNEKLFF | TGTGCCAGCAGCCCAGGACAGACAACTAATGAAAAACTGTTTTTT
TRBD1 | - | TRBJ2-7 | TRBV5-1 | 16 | CASSLALAGGNDEQYF | TGCGCCAGCAGCTTGGCCTTGGCAGGGGGCAATGACGAGCAGTACTTC
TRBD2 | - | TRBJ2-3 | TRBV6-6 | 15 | CASLYLAGPTDTQYF | TGTGCCAGCCTATATCTAGCGGGACCCACAGATACGCAGTATTTT
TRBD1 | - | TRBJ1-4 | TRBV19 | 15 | CASTTGGLLNEKLFF | TGTGCCAGCACGACAGGGGGCCTCCTTAATGAAAAACTGTTTTTT
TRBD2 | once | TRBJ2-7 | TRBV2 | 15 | CASMRGLATSYEQYF | TGTGCCAGCATGCGGGGACTAGCGACATCCTACGAGCAGTACTTC
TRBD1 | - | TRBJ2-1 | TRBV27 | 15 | CASSFPGQGTNEQFF | TGTGCCAGCAGTTTTCCGGGACAGGGGACCAATGAGCAGTTCTTC
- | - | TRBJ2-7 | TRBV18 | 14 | CASTPIEGAYEQYF | TGTGCCAGCACCCCAATCGAGGGCGCCTACGAGCAGTACTTC
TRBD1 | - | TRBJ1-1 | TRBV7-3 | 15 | CASSSPGQQNTEAFF | TGTGCCAGCAGCTCCCCGGGACAGCAGAACACTGAAGCTTTCTTT
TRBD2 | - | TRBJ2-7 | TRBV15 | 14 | CATSQTSGGYEQYF | TGTGCCACCAGCCAGACTAGCGGGGGCTACGAGCAGTACTTC
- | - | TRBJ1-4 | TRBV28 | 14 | CASSLWGPNEKLFF | TGTGCCAGCAGTTTATGGGGCCCTAATGAAAAACTGTTTTTT
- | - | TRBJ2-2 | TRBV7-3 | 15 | CASSWSDMGTGELFF | TGTGCCAGCAGCTGGTCGGACATGGGCACCGGGGAGCTGTTTTTT
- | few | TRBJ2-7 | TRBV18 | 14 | CASSPRTETYEQYF | TGTGCCAGCTCACCAAGGACAGAGACCTACGAGCAGTACTTC
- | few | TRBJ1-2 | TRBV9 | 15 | CASSVDQRPVDGYTF | TGTGCCAGCAGCGTAGATCAGCGCCCGGTGGATGGCTACACCTTC
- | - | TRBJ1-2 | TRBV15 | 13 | CATSREYREGYTF | TGTGCCACCAGCAGAGAATACAGGGAGGGCTACACCTTC
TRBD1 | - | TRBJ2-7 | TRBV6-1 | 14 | CASRTGGEPYEQYF | TGTGCCAGCAGGACAGGGGGGGAGCCCTACGAGCAGTACTTC
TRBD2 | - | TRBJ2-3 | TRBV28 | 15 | CASSPLYRGVDTQYF | TGTGCCAGCAGTCCCCTCTACCGGGGGGTAGATACGCAGTATTTT
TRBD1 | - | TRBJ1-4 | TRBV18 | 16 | CASSPRTGTGYEKLFF | TGTGCCAGCTCACCTAGGACCGGGACAGGGTATGAAAAACTGTTTTTT
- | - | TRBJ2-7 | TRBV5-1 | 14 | CASSMQGTSYEQYF | TGCGCCAGCAGCATGCAGGGGACCTCCTACGAGCAGTACTTC
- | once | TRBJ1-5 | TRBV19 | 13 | CASSTTAEQPQHF | TGTGCCAGTAGTACTACAGCCGAGCAGCCCCAGCATTTT
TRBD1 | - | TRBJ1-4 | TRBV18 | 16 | CASSPQGARSNEKLFF | TGTGCCAGCTCACCACAGGGGGCGAGGTCTAATGAAAAACTGTTTTTT
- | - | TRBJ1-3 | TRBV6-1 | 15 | CASSTHRVTGNTIYF | TGTGCCAGCAGTACCCACAGGGTAACTGGAAACACCATATATTTT
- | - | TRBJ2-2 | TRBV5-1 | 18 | CASSLAQGGGANTGELFF | TGCGCCAGCAGCTTGGCCCAAGGGGGGGGAGCTAACACCGGGGAGCTGTTTTTT
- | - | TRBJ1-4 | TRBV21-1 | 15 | CASSKVRARTEKLFF | TGTGCCAGCAGCAAAGTCAGGGCTCGGACTGAAAAACTGTTTTTT
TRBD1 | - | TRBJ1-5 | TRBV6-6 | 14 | CASSHRQGGQPQHF | TGTGCCAGCAGTCACCGACAGGGTGGTCAGCCCCAGCATTTT
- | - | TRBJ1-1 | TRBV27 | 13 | CASSQSGGVDAFF | TGTGCCAGCAGTCAGTCTGGGGGGGTTGACGCTTTCTTT
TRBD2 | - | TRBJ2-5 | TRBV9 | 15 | CASTFGGGGQETQYF | TGTGCCAGCACCTTCGGCGGCGGGGGCCAAGAGACCCAGTACTTC
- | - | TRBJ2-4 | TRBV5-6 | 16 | CATQAGLRIAKNSQYF | TGTGCCACCCAAGCGGGTCTCCGGATAGCCAAAAACAGTCAGTACTTC
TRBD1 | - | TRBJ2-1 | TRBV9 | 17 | CASSVGTGGLGYNEQFF | TGTGCCAGCAGCGTCGGGACAGGGGGTTTGGGCTACAATGAGCAGTTCTTC
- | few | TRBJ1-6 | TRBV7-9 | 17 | CASSLGGSSSYNSPLHF | TGTGCCAGCAGCTTAGGAGGAAGTTCCTCCTATAATTCACCCCTCCACTTT
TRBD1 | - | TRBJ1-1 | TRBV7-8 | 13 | CASSLGQGAFAFF | TGTGCCAGCAGCTTAGGGCAGGGGGCCTTTGCTTTCTTT
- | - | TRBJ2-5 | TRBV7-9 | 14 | CASRESGIVETQYF | TGTGCCAGCAGGGAAAGCGGAATAGTTGAGACCCAGTACTTC
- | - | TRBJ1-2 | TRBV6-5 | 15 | CASSYSFRGGDGYTF | TGTGCCAGCAGTTACTCGTTTCGGGGAGGAGATGGCTACACCTTC
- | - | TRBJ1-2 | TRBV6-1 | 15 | CASLEGGAANYGYTF | TGTGCCAGCCTAGAAGGGGGGGCTGCCAACTATGGCTACACCTTC
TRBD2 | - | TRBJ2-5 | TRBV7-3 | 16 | CASSLLPSRREETQYF | TGTGCCAGCAGCTTACTTCCAAGTAGGCGGGAGGAGACCCAGTACTTC
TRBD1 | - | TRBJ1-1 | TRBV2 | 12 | CASKTGGTEAFF | TGTGCCAGCAAAACAGGGGGCACTGAAGCTTTCTTT
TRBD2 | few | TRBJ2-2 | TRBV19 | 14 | CATRTSGNTGELFF | TGTGCCACCAGGACTAGCGGAAACACCGGGGAGCTGTTTTTT
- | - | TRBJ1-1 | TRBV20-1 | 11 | CSATRGTEAFF | TGCAGTGCAACGAGGGGGACTGAAGCTTTCTTT
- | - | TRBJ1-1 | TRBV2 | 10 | CAGGVVEAFF | TGTGCAGGGGGGGTGGTTGAAGCTTTCTTT
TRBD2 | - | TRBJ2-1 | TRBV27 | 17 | CASSLSGGLAGDNEQFF | TGTGCCAGCAGTTTATCGGGGGGACTAGCGGGAGACAATGAGCAGTTCTTC
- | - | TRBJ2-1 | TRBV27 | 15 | CASSSGTVRGDEQFF | TGTGCCAGCAGTTCCGGGACGGTCAGGGGCGATGAGCAGTTCTTC
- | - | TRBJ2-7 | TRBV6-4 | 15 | CASRWTERSSYEQYF | TGTGCCAGCAGGTGGACTGAGCGTAGCTCCTACGAGCAGTACTTC
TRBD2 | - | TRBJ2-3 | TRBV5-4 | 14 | CASSSGGATDTQYF | TGTGCCAGCAGCTCCGGGGGGGCCACAGATACGCAGTATTTT
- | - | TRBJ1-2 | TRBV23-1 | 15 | CASSQYPGAGWGYTF | TGCGCCAGCAGTCAATATCCGGGAGCTGGTTGGGGCTACACCTTC
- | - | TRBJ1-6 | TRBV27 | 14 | CASSPGQYNSPLHF | TGTGCCAGCAGTCCCGGACAGTACAATTCACCCCTCCACTTT
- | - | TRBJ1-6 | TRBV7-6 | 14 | CASSDPGSHSPLHF | TGTGCCAGCAGCGATCCGGGTTCCCATTCACCCCTCCACTTT
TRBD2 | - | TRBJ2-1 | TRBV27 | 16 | CASSFLSGRGRDEQFF | TGTGCCAGCAGTTTCCTAAGCGGGAGGGGTCGCGATGAGCAGTTCTTC